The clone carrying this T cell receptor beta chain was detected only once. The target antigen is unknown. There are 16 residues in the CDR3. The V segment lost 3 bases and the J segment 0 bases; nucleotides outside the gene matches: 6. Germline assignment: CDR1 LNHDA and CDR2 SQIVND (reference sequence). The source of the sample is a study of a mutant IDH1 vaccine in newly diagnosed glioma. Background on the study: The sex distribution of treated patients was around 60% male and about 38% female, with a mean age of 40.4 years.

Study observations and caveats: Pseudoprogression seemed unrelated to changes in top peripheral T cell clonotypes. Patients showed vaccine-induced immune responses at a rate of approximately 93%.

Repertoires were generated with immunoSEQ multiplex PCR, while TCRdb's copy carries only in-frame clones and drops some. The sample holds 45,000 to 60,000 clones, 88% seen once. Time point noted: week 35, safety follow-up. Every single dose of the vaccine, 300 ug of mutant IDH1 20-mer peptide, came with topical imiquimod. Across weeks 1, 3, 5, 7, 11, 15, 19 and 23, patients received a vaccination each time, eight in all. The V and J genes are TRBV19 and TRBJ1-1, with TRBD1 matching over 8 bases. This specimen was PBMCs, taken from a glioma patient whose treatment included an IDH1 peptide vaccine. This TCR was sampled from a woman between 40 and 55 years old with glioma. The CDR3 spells CASSISPTGVNTEAFF. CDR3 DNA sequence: TGTGCCAGTAGTATTTCCCCGACAGGGGTGAACACTGAAGCTTTCTTT.